The 2 T cell receptor beta chains reported below all come from one sample, sequenced in a study of identical twins (dated by TCRdb to the mid-2010s). Preparation of the library involved 5' RACE. The reads were generated on an Illumina HiSeq 2000. TCRdb itself trimmed the public reads at Q25 with fastp, ran MiXCR and retained productive beta chains. Rows merge per CDR3 protein into single entries with the most common DNA and genes. The sample table lists fewer than 250,000 distinct CDR3 sequences, roughly 7.5% of them with a count of one. In total, the top ten clones hold around 5% of the sample. The same data also contributed to another study, on yellow fever vaccine responses in identical twins.

The sequenced material came from CD8+ T cells sorted from blood. The receptors derive from a woman aged 18-30 years in good health.

This clonotype was seen ten or more times. The chain carries TRBV3-1 and TRBJ1-1; TRBD1 matches at 9 bases. This CDR3 is built from 15 residues. CDR1 is LGHDT and CDR2 is YNNKEL in the germline V gene (reference sequence). The junction had 2 bases not matched to a gene; V was cut back by 0 bases and J by 3 bases. This CDR3 is CASSQERTGDTEAFF. The CDR3 DNA sequence: TGTGCCAGCAGCCAAGAAAGGACAGGGGACACTGAAGCTTTCTTT.

The table lists this clonotype with a few counts. The DNA for the CDR3 is TGCAGCGTTTGTCCCCCGGTCCGACAAGAGACCCAGTACTTC. As protein: CSVCPPVRQETQYF. This chain joins TRBV29-1 and TRBJ2-5, with unresolved D. Germline CDR1 and CDR2: SQVTM and ANQGSEA. CDR3 length equals 14 residues. V was shortened by 5 bases and J by 2 bases, with 15 bases between the two germline ends.